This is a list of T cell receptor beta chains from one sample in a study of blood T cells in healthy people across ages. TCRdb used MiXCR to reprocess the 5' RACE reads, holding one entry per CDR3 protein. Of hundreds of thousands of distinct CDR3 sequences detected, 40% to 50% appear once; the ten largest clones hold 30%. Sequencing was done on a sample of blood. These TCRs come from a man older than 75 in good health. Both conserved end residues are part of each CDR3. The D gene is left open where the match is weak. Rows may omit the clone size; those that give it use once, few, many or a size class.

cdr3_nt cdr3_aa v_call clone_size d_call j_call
TGTGCCAGCAGCCAAAGTCGGGGGCTAGGGGAGCAGTACTTC CASSQSRGLGEQYF TRBV14 . . TRBJ2-5
TGCAGTGCTAGGGACAGGATTTTTAATGAAAAACTGTTTTTT CSARDRIFNEKLFF TRBV20-1 . TRBD1 TRBJ1-4
TGTGCCAGCAGCCGACGGTCGAGTGGTGGGAGGGCCAACACCAGGGAGCTGTTTTTT CASSRRSSGGRANTRELFF TRBV11-2 . TRBD2 TRBJ2-2
TGTGCCAGCAGTTTAAGGGTCGGGACAGGGAACTACGAGCAGTACTTC CASSLRVGTGNYEQYF TRBV27 few TRBD1 TRBJ2-7
TGTGCCAGCAGTTACTGGACTAGCGGCTCAAACAATGAGCAGTTCTTC CASSYWTSGSNNEQFF TRBV6-2/TRBV6-3 . TRBD2 TRBJ2-1
TGCAGTGCTAGGGGAACGGTATGGGAGCAGTACTTC CSARGTVWEQYF TRBV20-1 few . TRBJ2-7
TGTGCCAGCAGTTTCGCAGGGGGATCAAGCGAGCAGTACTTC CASSFAGGSSEQYF TRBV6-5 . TRBD1 TRBJ2-7
TGTGCCAGCGGGACCGGGGCCGGATATAAGGGCACTGAAGCTTTCTTT CASGTGAGYKGTEAFF TRBV6-2/TRBV6-3 few . TRBJ1-1
TGTGCCAGCAGCCTCTCGGGGGGAAGAGGCAATCAGCCCCAGCATTTT CASSLSGGRGNQPQHF TRBV7-9 . . TRBJ1-5
TGTGCCAGCAGCTCGCCCCAGGGGGCGAGCTCCTACAATGAGCAGTTCTTC CASSSPQGASSYNEQFF TRBV7-2 . TRBD1 TRBJ2-1
TGTGCCAGCAGCGAGGGACTAGCGATGAGCACAGATACGCAGTATTTT CASSEGLAMSTDTQYF TRBV9 once TRBD2 TRBJ2-3
TGTGCCACCAGCAGAGTGGCCCAGAACACCGGGGAGCTGTTTTTT CATSRVAQNTGELFF TRBV15 few . TRBJ2-2
TGTGCCGGCAGCCCCACATATCAGGATGAGCAGTTCTTC CAGSPTYQDEQFF TRBV6-5 once . TRBJ2-1
TGTGCCAGCAGCGCCGCAGCGGTATTCTCCTACGAGCAGTACTTC CASSAAAVFSYEQYF TRBV9 few . TRBJ2-7
TGTGCCAGCAGACACGTGCAGCGAGAGACCCAGTACTTC CASRHVQRETQYF TRBV7-8 . . TRBJ2-5
TGTGCCAGCAGCTTAGCTGAAGGACCCCAAGAGACCCAGTACTTC CASSLAEGPQETQYF TRBV7-9 . . TRBJ2-5